The 32 T cell receptor beta chains given below trace back to one sample, sequenced in a study of cytomegalovirus exposure and HLA in healthy donors. PCR primers comprised 60 Vbeta and 13 Jbeta primers. Only in-frame clones appear in the TCRdb table, and some are missing; sequencing was by immunoSEQ multiplex PCR. The sample data list about 54,000 clones. The sequencing sample was made of PBMCs. The receptors derive from a woman aged 40 to 50 in good health and CMV-seronegative.

The V and J genes are TRBV16 and TRBJ2-7; the D is unclear. Trimming pared 4 bases from V and 2 bases from J, leaving 6 bases between. The CDR3 consists of 12 residues. The germline V gene encodes CDR1 KGHSY and CDR2 FQNENV. The DNA of the CDR3 is TGTGCCAGCAGCCGGCCCGCCTACGAGCAGTACTTC. It codes for CASSRPAYEQYF.

The chain joins TRBV5-1 to TRBJ2-3; a possible D gene is TRBD2 (6 bases). V was clipped by 0 bases and J by 0 bases, with 8 bases between them. The CDR3 is 15 amino acids. The germline V gene encodes CDR1 SGHRS and CDR2 YFSETQ. CDR3 protein: CASSLAGTSTDTQYF. The CDR3 nucleotides are TGCGCCAGCAGCTTGGCGGGGACTAGCACAGATACGCAGTATTTT.

The V and J genes are TRBV29-1 and TRBJ2-3; tentatively, D is TRBD2 (6 bases). This CDR3 contains 14 residues. Germline lookup yields CDR1 SQVTM and CDR2 ANQGSEA. V dropped 4 bases and J dropped 2 bases, with 13 bases sitting between them. The CDR3 region is CSVVLGGNTDTQYF. The CDR3 DNA is TGCAGCGTTGTTCTTGGCGGGAACACAGATACGCAGTATTTT.

The chain combines TRBV6-5 with TRBJ1-2; 8 nucleotides line up with TRBD1. Germline CDR1 is MNHEY and CDR2 is SVGAGI. Losses at the gene ends were 6 bases for V and 3 bases for J; bases not matched to a gene: 6. The CDR3 runs to 14 residues. The CDR3 DNA reads TGTGCCAGCAGCAGGGACAGGCGCGACTATGGCTACACCTTC. The encoded protein is CASSRDRRDYGYTF.

The chain links TRBV7-3 to TRBJ2-1; TRBD2 aligns across 7 bases. The germline V gene encodes CDR1 SGHTA and CDR2 FQGTGA. With 3 bases clipped from V and 8 bases from J, the junction kept 4 bases outside the gene matches. The CDR3 runs 13 residues. Here the CDR3 reads CASSFGTNHEQFF. DNA for the CDR3: TGTGCCAGCAGCTTCGGGACTAATCATGAGCAGTTCTTC.

V is TRBV9 and J is TRBJ2-3; TRBD2 agrees at 7 bases. V was clipped by 4 bases and J by 5 bases; unmatched bases: 10. The CDR3 runs 15 residues. CDR1 and CDR2 from the germline V gene are SGDLS and YYNGEE. Here the CDR3 DNA reads TGTGCCAGCAGCCCGGGAGGCGGGTGGGGAGATACGCAGTATTTT. It is translated as CASSPGGGWGDTQYF.

This sequence joins TRBV5-1 and TRBJ2-1; 8 bases are a match to TRBD2. The germline V gene has CDR1 SGHRS and CDR2 YFSETQ. V shed 0 bases and J 0 bases; nucleotides not matched to a gene: 2. The CDR3 runs 16 residues. Here the CDR3 reads CASSLGGTSSYNEQFF. CDR3 sequence (DNA): TGCGCCAGCAGCTTGGGTGGGACTAGCTCCTACAATGAGCAGTTCTTC.

This chain links TRBV4-3 with TRBJ2-1, with 8 bases that match TRBD1. The CDR3 is 17 amino acids. With V trimmed by 3 bases and J by 6 bases, 13 bases remained unmatched. The germline V gene has CDR1 LGHNA and CDR2 YSLEER. CDR3: CASSQRLGQDWINEQFF. CDR3 bases: TGCGCCAGCAGCCAGAGACTGGGACAGGATTGGATCAATGAGCAGTTCTTC.

The chain employs TRBV2 and TRBJ2-7, with D unclear. CDR1 is SNHLY and CDR2 is FYNNEI in the germline V gene. The CDR3 has 11 amino acids. V shed 6 bases and J shed 1 base, with 4 bases lying between them. The CDR3 sequence is CASSVSYEQYF. For the CDR3, the DNA is TGTGCCAGCAGCGTTTCCTACGAGCAGTACTTC.

The chain carries TRBV4-2 and TRBJ2-7; 8 positions match TRBD2. CDR1 is LGHNA, CDR2 YNFKEQ, per germline. The CDR3 length is 15 residues. Germline trimming cut 3 bases from V and 2 bases from J; bases unmatched to any gene: 6. The CDR3, as DNA: TGTGCCAGCAGCCAGACTAGCGCCAGCGCCTACGAGCAGTACTTC. Translating it yields CASSQTSASAYEQYF.

This clone is labeled medium-sized based on frequency. This rearrangement joins TRBV4-2 to TRBJ1-3, with D uncertain. V was trimmed by 8 bases and J by 7 bases, leaving 24 bases between them. Germline V gene lookup returns CDR1 LGHNA and CDR2 YNFKEQ. The CDR3 is made up of 16 amino acids. The CDR3 DNA reads TGTGCCAGCGGAAGCGGGGTATTATCCCTTGCGAACACCATATATTTT. It is translated as CASGSGVLSLANTIYF.

The V and J genes are TRBV5-1 and TRBJ2-1; TRBD2 agrees at 9 bases. CDR1 and CDR2 (germline): SGHRS, YFSETQ. J lost 5 bases, V lost 3 bases, and 6 bases had no gene match. The CDR3 length is 15 residues. The CDR3 DNA reads TGCGCCAGCAGCTCGTTACGACTAGCGGACAATGAGCAGTTCTTC. Translated, it gives CASSSLRLADNEQFF.

This chain connects TRBV4-1 to TRBJ1-2, with a tentative D call TRBD1 (6 bases). V was trimmed by 0 bases and J by 4 bases, leaving 15 bases between them. The CDR3 is made up of 16 amino acids. The germline V gene encodes CDR1 MGHRA and CDR2 YSYEKL. The DNA for the CDR3 is TGCGCCAGCAGCCAAGAGTATGGGGGGGGGCTCTATGGCTACACCTTC. Translation: CASSQEYGGGLYGYTF.

The rearrangement joins TRBV7-2 to TRBJ1-2; no clear D gene. The CDR3 sequence is 15 residues long. Germline loops: CDR1 SGHTA, CDR2 FQGNSA. V lost 1 base to trimming and J lost 4 bases, with 13 bases between them. Written as DNA, the CDR3 is TGTGCCAGCAGCTTAGTGCCCGGTCTGCCCTATGGCTACACCTTC. Amino acids: CASSLVPGLPYGYTF.

The chain has TRBV5-1 and TRBJ2-3; a possible D gene is TRBD1 (5 bases). In germline, CDR1 is SGHRS, CDR2 YFSETQ. Trimming removed 5 bases at V and 4 bases at J, with 20 bases between. The CDR3 totals 16 residues. In nucleotides, the CDR3 is TGCGCCAGCAGTCCATCAGGGATTGATACTTCAGATACGCAGTATTTT. Amino acids: CASSPSGIDTSDTQYF.

The chain carries TRBV9 and TRBJ2-1, with TRBD2 matching over 7 bases. V lost 4 bases and J lost 0; bases outside the gene matches: 4. The CDR3 is 15 amino acids. The germline gives CDR1 SGDLS, CDR2 YYNGEE. This CDR3 is CASSQSGNSYNEQFF. The CDR3 region has the DNA TGTGCCAGCAGCCAGAGCGGGAACTCCTACAATGAGCAGTTCTTC. Using reference TRBV9 and TRBJ2-1 for the parts outside the CDR3, the full variable domain is DSGVTQTPKHLITATGQRVTLRCSPRSGDLSVYWYQQSLDQGLQFLIQYYNGEERAKGNILERFSAQQFPDLHSELNLSSLELGDSALYFCASSQSGNSYNEQFFGPGTRLTVL.

About this clone itself: The same CDR3 can be traced to other DNA sequences in this sample. The chain joins TRBV5-4 to TRBJ2-7; the match to TRBD1 covers 8 bases. This CDR3 is built from 15 residues. V gave up 0 bases and J gave up 3 bases; unmatched junction bases: 5. Germline V gives CDR1 SGHNT, CDR2 YYREEE (reference sequence). As DNA, the CDR3 is TGTGCCAGCAGCTTGGGCGGCAGGGGGCTCTACGAGCAGTACTTC. Translated, it gives CASSLGGRGLYEQYF.

The chain couples TRBV11-2 to TRBJ1-1; 8 positions agree with TRBD1. Trimming took 1 base from V and 0 from J; bases not matched to a gene: 4. The germline CDR1 and CDR2 sequences are SGHAT and FQNNGV. This CDR3 spans 16 amino acids. This CDR3 is CASSLAGQGMNTEAFF. CDR3 sequence (DNA): TGTGCCAGCAGCTTAGCCGGACAGGGAATGAACACTGAAGCTTTCTTT.

The chain uses TRBV19 and TRBJ1-6, with 8 positions matching TRBD1. The CDR3 spans 15 residues. From germline, CDR1 is LNHDA and CDR2 SQIVND (reference sequence). Germline trimming cut 6 bases from V and 6 bases from J; bases unmatched to any gene: 7. The CDR3 sequence: CASRTGEIGNSPLHF. In DNA form, the CDR3 reads TGTGCCAGTAGGACAGGGGAGATAGGTAATTCACCCCTCCACTTT.

V and J are TRBV6-6 and TRBJ1-2, with TRBD1 identical over 8 bases. Trimming removed 2 bases from V and 5 bases from J; junction bases left unmatched: 10. This CDR3 comprises 16 residues. CDR1 and CDR2 (germline): MNHNY, SVGAGI (reference sequence). The CDR3 DNA is TGTGCCAGCAGTTACGGACAGGGAGGGGCGGTATATGGCTACACCTTC. It yields the protein CASSYGQGGAVYGYTF.

Here the CDR3 reads CASSLGQLANYGYTF. CDR3 DNA: TGCGCCAGCAGCTTGGGTCAGCTAGCTAACTATGGCTACACCTTC. The V call is TRBV5-1, the J call TRBJ1-2; D is unresolved. V lost 0 bases and J lost 0, with 9 bases in between. Germline values: CDR1 SGHRS, CDR2 YFSETQ. The length of the CDR3 is 15 residues.

The chain couples TRBV7-9 to TRBJ2-1; tentatively, D is TRBD2 (6 bases). Trimming took off 3 bases at V and 5 bases at J, with 14 bases between the two ends. The CDR3 covers 15 residues. Germline CDR1 and CDR2: SEHNR and FQNEAQ (reference sequence). The CDR3 sequence is CASSFGSLKNNEQFF. The CDR3 bases are TGTGCCAGCAGCTTCGGGAGTCTCAAAAACAATGAGCAGTTCTTC.

V and J are TRBV9 and TRBJ1-5; no clear D gene. The CDR3 totals 15 residues. V lost 0 bases and J lost 2, with 9 bases in between. The germline CDR1 and CDR2 sequences are SGDLS and YYNGEE. CDR3 in amino acids: CASSVGGHGNQPQHF. CDR3 sequence (DNA): TGTGCCAGCAGCGTAGGAGGTCACGGCAATCAGCCCCAGCATTTT.

This chain links TRBV5-4 with TRBJ1-6; D remains unclear. The CDR3 is made up of 16 amino acids. V lost 1 base to trimming and J lost 1 base, with 9 bases between them. Germline values: CDR1 SGHNT, CDR2 YYREEE (reference sequence). The CDR3 reads CASSLKRDSYNSPLHF. In nucleotides, the CDR3 is TGTGCCAGCAGCTTGAAACGAGATTCCTATAATTCACCCCTCCACTTT. Variable domain in full (rest from reference TRBV5-4 and TRBJ1-6): ETGVTQSPTHLIKTRGQQVTLRCSSQSGHNTVSWYQQALGQGPQFIFQYYREEENGRGNFPPRFSGLQFPNYSSELNVNALELDDSALYLCASSLKRDSYNSPLHFGNGTRLTVT.

V usage is TRBV29-1 and J usage is TRBJ1-1; TRBD1 might be the D (5 bases). Germline CDR1 is SQVTM and CDR2 is ANQGSEA. The CDR3 contains 15 residues. V gave up 3 bases and J gave up 1 base, with 15 bases separating them. CDR3 amino acids: CSVERRGRRNTEAFF. CDR3 nucleotides: TGCAGCGTTGAGCGGAGGGGACGTAGGAACACTGAAGCTTTCTTT. The entire variable domain, with the rest obtained from reference TRBV29-1 and TRBJ1-1, is as follows: SAVISQKPSRDICQRGTSLTIQCQVDSQVTMMFWYRQQPGQSLTLIATANQGSEATYESGFVIDKFPISRPNLTFSTLTVSNMSPEDSSIYLCSVERRGRRNTEAFFGQGTRLTVV.

This chain links TRBV5-6 with TRBJ2-5, with 12 positions matching TRBD2. Germline lookup yields CDR1 SGHDT and CDR2 YYEEEE. The V gene end was trimmed by 0 bases and the J gene end by 5 bases; junction bases not matched to a gene: 5. CDR3 length: 16 amino acids. Here the CDR3 reads CASSLVGTSGRETQYF. CDR3 nucleotide sequence: TGTGCCAGCAGCTTGGTCGGGACTAGCGGGCGGGAGACCCAGTACTTC.

This rearrangement joins TRBV18 to TRBJ2-3, with 9 bases fitting TRBD2. With 3 bases clipped from V and 4 bases from J, the junction kept 5 bases outside the gene matches. CDR3 length: 15 residues. Germline lookup yields CDR1 KGHSH and CDR2 LQKENI. This CDR3 reads CASSPSLAGPDTQYF. CDR3 DNA sequence: TGTGCCAGCTCACCGAGCCTAGCGGGACCAGATACGCAGTATTTT. The whole variable domain, remainder taken from reference TRBV18 and TRBJ2-3, is NAGVMQNPRHLVRRRGQEARLRCSPMKGHSHVYWYRQLPEEGLKFMVYLQKENIIDESGMPKERFSAEFPKEGPSILRIQQVVRGDSAAYFCASSPSLAGPDTQYFGPGTRLTVL.

This chain uses TRBV30 with TRBJ2-7; D is uncertain. CDR1 GTSNPN and CDR2 SVGIG come from the germline V gene (reference sequence). Trimming stripped 2 bases from V and 2 bases from J, with 7 bases between. This CDR3 has 12 amino acids. CDR3 sequence: CAWSMSAYEQYF. The CDR3 region has the DNA TGTGCCTGGAGTATGAGTGCCTACGAGCAGTACTTC.

As DNA, the CDR3 is TGTGCCAGTAGCGGAGGGCTATTCTCTGGAAACACCATATATTTT. Its translation is CASSGGLFSGNTIYF. J is TRBJ1-3 and V is TRBV19; D remains ambiguous. The germline gives CDR1 LNHDA, CDR2 SQIVND (reference sequence). The CDR3 is made up of 15 amino acids. The ends were cut back, 6 bases at V and 0 bases at J, with 12 bases in the middle.

The rearrangement links TRBV13 to TRBJ1-6; D might be TRBD1 (5 bases). The CDR3 spans 13 residues. Looked up from germline, CDR1 is PRHDT and CDR2 is FYEKMQ (reference sequence). V lost 6 bases to trimming and J lost 6 bases, with 9 bases between them. The CDR3 DNA follows: TGTGCCAGCAGGGGGGGAATTAATTCACCCCTCCACTTT. It specifies CASRGGINSPLHF.

This rearrangement joins TRBV7-3 to TRBJ1-6; 7 nucleotides match TRBD1. V gave up 1 base and J gave up 5 bases; unmatched junction bases: 5. The CDR3 length is 16 residues. Germline CDR1 and CDR2: SGHTA and FQGTGA. This CDR3 reads CASSLREGGNNSPLHF. CDR3 bases: TGTGCCAGCAGCTTAAGGGAAGGGGGCAATAATTCACCCCTCCACTTT.

This sequence joins TRBV2 and TRBJ1-2; D might be TRBD1 (6 bases). The ends were cut back, 7 bases at V and 5 bases at J, with 20 bases in the middle. The CDR3 length is 15 residues. Germline V gene lookup returns CDR1 SNHLY and CDR2 FYNNEI. The CDR3 loop is CASTPSPGGGYGYTF. The CDR3 DNA reads TGTGCCAGCACCCCAAGCCCGGGAGGGGGATATGGCTACACCTTC. Full variable domain (outside the CDR3, taken from reference TRBV2 and TRBJ1-2): EPEVTQTPSHQVTQMGQEVILRCVPISNHLYFYWYRQILGQKVEFLVSFYNNEISEKSEIFDDQFSVERPDGSNFTLKIRSTKLEDSAMYFCASTPSPGGGYGYTFGSGTRLTVV.